The 24 T cell receptor beta chains below were found in one sample sequenced in a study of cytomegalovirus exposure and HLA in healthy donors. This table comes from immunoSEQ multiplex PCR, and its TCRdb copy is limited to in-frame clones, with some not included. The table lists roughly 180,000 clones, approximately 86% of them singletons. Sequenced: PBMCs. All receptors come from a man aged 30-40 years in good health and CMV-seropositive.

The rearrangement links TRBV2 to TRBJ2-1; no clear D. CDR3 length equals 14 residues. V was cut by 7 bases and J by 0 bases, with 10 bases left in between. Germline V gene data show CDR1 as SNHLY and CDR2 as FYNNEI. The CDR3 nucleotides are TGTGCCAGCACCAAGGCGAGCTCCTACAATGAGCAGTTCTTC. Translated: CASTKASSYNEQFF.

The chain joins TRBV19 to TRBJ2-1; D is unresolved. Trimming stripped 0 bases from V and 9 bases from J, with 6 bases between. CDR1 and CDR2 from the germline V gene are LNHDA and SQIVND (reference sequence). This CDR3 comprises 12 residues. The CDR3 loop is CASSIEYGEQFF. In DNA form, the CDR3 reads TGTGCCAGTAGTATAGAGTACGGTGAGCAGTTCTTC.

The gene calls are TRBV28 and TRBJ1-5; a weak D match, TRBD1 (6 bases). Germline V CDR1 and CDR2: MDHEN, SYDVKM. V was clipped by 5 bases and J by 6 bases, with 14 bases between them. The CDR3 covers 14 residues. The CDR3 DNA sequence: TGTGCCAGCAGTCCGCAGGGGTACGGTCAGCCCCAGCATTTT. Its translation: CASSPQGYGQPQHF.

V is TRBV7-9 and J is TRBJ1-5; D unclear. This CDR3 is built from 12 residues. Germline V lookup: CDR1 SEHNR, CDR2 FQNEAQ (reference sequence). The V end lost 2 bases, the J end lost 6 bases, and 5 bases lay between the germline ends. The CDR3 nucleotides read TGTGCCAGCAGCTTACGGGGTCAGCCCCAGCATTTT. Its protein is CASSLRGQPQHF.

The V gene is TRBV5-1, the J gene TRBJ2-5; tentatively, D is TRBD1 (6 bases). Germline-derived CDR1 and CDR2 are SGHRS and YFSETQ. This CDR3 is built from 14 residues. V shed 4 bases and J shed 0 bases, with 10 bases lying between them. The CDR3 sequence: CASSLQGHQETQYF. The CDR3 DNA follows: TGCGCCAGCAGCCTACAGGGTCACCAAGAGACCCAGTACTTC. Full variable domain (outside the CDR3, taken from reference TRBV5-1 and TRBJ2-5): KAGVTQTPRYLIKTRGQQVTLSCSPISGHRSVSWYQQTPGQGLQFLFEYFSETQRNKGNFPGRFSGRQFSNSRSEMNVSTLELGDSALYLCASSLQGHQETQYFGPGTRLLVL.

The chain uses TRBV28 and TRBJ2-7; D is unclear. Germline V gives CDR1 MDHEN, CDR2 SYDVKM. Trimming left V 4 bases short and J 5 bases short, with 6 bases between. This CDR3 region has 11 residues. Here the CDR3 reads CASSWGDEQYF. In nucleotides, the CDR3 is TGTGCCAGCAGTTGGGGTGACGAGCAGTACTTC.

The chain employs TRBV4-1 and TRBJ1-6, with a possible D match to TRBD1 (6 bases). Trimming removed 8 bases at V and 6 bases at J, with 14 bases between. Germline V gene sequence: CDR1 MGHRA, CDR2 YSYEKL. The CDR3 has 14 residues. CDR3 coding DNA: TGCGCCAGCTGCGCAGGGGTGGGTAATTCACCCCTCCACTTT. It codes for CASCAGVGNSPLHF.

The CDR3 region is CASSISHNEQFF. The CDR3, as DNA: TGTGCCAGCAGCATTAGTCACAATGAGCAGTTCTTC. The chain uses TRBV5-6 and TRBJ2-1; no definite D call. The germline V gene encodes CDR1 SGHDT and CDR2 YYEEEE. Trimming shortened V by 4 bases and J by 5 bases, and 7 bases separated the two germline ends. The CDR3 covers 12 residues.

The J gene is TRBJ1-6, the V gene TRBV30; possible D gene TRBD1, 5 bases. Germline-derived CDR1 and CDR2 are GTSNPN and SVGIG (reference sequence). The CDR3 is 13 amino acids. Trimming removed 0 bases from V and 8 bases from J, with 8 bases in between. The chain's CDR3 is CAWSVQDYSPLHF. The DNA for the CDR3 is TGTGCCTGGAGTGTACAGGATTATTCACCCCTCCACTTT.

This clone was counted once. The gene calls are TRBV25-1 and TRBJ2-3, with 12 nucleotides matching TRBD2. Germline assignment: CDR1 MGHDK and CDR2 SYGVNS. This CDR3 contains 16 residues. Unmatched junction bases numbered 3, after V lost 3 bases and J lost 2 bases. The CDR3 DNA reads TGTGCCAGCAGTGATGGACTAGCGGGGAACACAGATACGCAGTATTTT. Translation: CASSDGLAGNTDTQYF.

Comments on this clone: Because the CDR3's place on the DNA is in doubt, the DNA is left out and the CDR3 is given as listed by TCRdb. The CDR3 loop reads CATSGWQYVGETQYF. The gene calls are TRBV15 and TRBJ2-5; the DNA was not compared with TRBD2, the D call given in the table. The germline V gene has CDR1 LNHNV and CDR2 YYDKDF (reference sequence). Counting both end residues, the CDR3 totals 15 amino acids.

The rearrangement uses TRBV15 and TRBJ2-1; D might be TRBD1 (7 bases). This CDR3 region has 14 residues. Germline CDR1 and CDR2: LNHNV and YYDKDF (reference sequence). Trimming left V 1 base short and J 6 bases short, with 10 bases between. The CDR3 DNA follows: TGTGCCACCAGCAGAGTGCGGGACAGCAATGAGCAGTTCTTC. Amino acids: CATSRVRDSNEQFF.

This chain connects TRBV7-9 to TRBJ1-3; tentatively, D is TRBD1 (5 bases). The CDR3 has 15 amino acids. Germline assignment: CDR1 SEHNR and CDR2 FQNEAQ (reference sequence). V lost 3 bases and J 0 bases, leaving 9 bases between the germline ends. Here the CDR3 reads CASSLGTGSGNTIYF. The DNA for the CDR3 is TGTGCCAGCAGCTTGGGCACAGGCTCTGGAAACACCATATATTTT.

V is TRBV5-4 and J is TRBJ1-2, with D unresolved. Germline assignment: CDR1 SGHNT and CDR2 YYREEE (reference sequence). The CDR3 sequence is 14 residues long. With 0 bases removed from V and 0 bases from J, the gap between germline ends came to 6 bases. Here the CDR3 reads CASSLERTNYGYTF. DNA of the CDR3: TGTGCCAGCAGCTTGGAACGGACTAACTATGGCTACACCTTC.

The chain recombines TRBV5-4 with TRBJ1-1; TRBD1 is a possible D gene (5 bases). CDR1 and CDR2 (germline): SGHNT, YYREEE (reference sequence). V lost 0 bases and J 7 bases, leaving 13 bases between the germline ends. The CDR3 consists of 14 residues. DNA of the CDR3: TGTGCCAGCAGCTTGGGTTTCGGACAAAATGAAGCTTTCTTT. Its translation: CASSLGFGQNEAFF.

The genes are TRBV6-5 and TRBJ1-1, with D hard to call. Trimming cost V 2 bases and J 1 base, with 11 bases left between them. CDR3 length equals 15 residues. From germline, CDR1 is MNHEY and CDR2 SVGAGI. Here the CDR3 reads CASSYNARRNTEAFF. The CDR3 region has the DNA TGTGCCAGCAGTTACAACGCCCGACGGAACACTGAAGCTTTCTTT.

V is TRBV19 and J is TRBJ1-5; D remains unclear. The CDR3 extends over 15 amino acids. The germline V gene encodes CDR1 LNHDA and CDR2 SQIVND (reference sequence). The V end lost 5 bases, the J end lost 1 base, and 12 bases lay between the germline ends. The CDR3 nucleotides read TGTGCCAGTAGTTGGTCTGTAGGAAGCAATCAGCCCCAGCATTTT. Translating it yields CASSWSVGSNQPQHF.

There are a few counts of this clone. The chain is built from TRBV5-1 and TRBJ2-2, with a possible D match to TRBD1 (6 bases). Trimming left V 4 bases short and J 5 bases short, with 15 bases between. Germline CDR1 SGHRS, CDR2 YFSETQ. The CDR3 loop spans 15 amino acids. The CDR3 sequence: CASSRAGVDTGELFF. CDR3 in DNA: TGCGCCAGCAGCCGGGCAGGGGTTGATACCGGGGAGCTGTTTTTT.

V gene TRBV25-1 combines with J gene TRBJ2-3; 11 bases are a match to TRBD2. J was trimmed by 5 bases and V by 8 bases; bases with no gene match: 6. The CDR3 covers 14 residues. The germline gives CDR1 MGHDK, CDR2 SYGVNS. The CDR3 nucleotides are TGTGCCAGCCGTACTAGCGGGGGAGGAGATACGCAGTATTTT. This gives the protein CASRTSGGGDTQYF.

J is TRBJ1-4 and V is TRBV7-8, with a possible D match to TRBD1 (6 bases). Looked up from germline, CDR1 is SGHVS and CDR2 is FQNEAQ. Trimming removed 6 bases from V and 5 bases from J, with 10 bases in between. The CDR3 is 13 residues long. CDR3 protein: CASRRGENEKLFF. CDR3 in DNA: TGTGCCAGCAGGAGGGGGGAGAATGAAAAACTGTTTTTT.

This clone appeared a single time. The chain carries TRBV20-1 and TRBJ2-5; D gene ambiguous. V was shortened by 3 bases and J by 5 bases, with 4 bases between the two germline ends. CDR1 and CDR2 from the germline V gene are DFQATT and SNEGSKA (reference sequence). The CDR3 covers 10 residues. The CDR3 spells CSASFETQYF. The CDR3 nucleotides are TGCAGTGCTAGTTTCGAGACCCAGTACTTC.

V usage is TRBV5-8 and J usage is TRBJ1-5; D might be TRBD1 (5 bases). This CDR3 spans 15 amino acids. Germline V gene sequence: CDR1 SGHTS, CDR2 YDEGEE. V was shortened by 3 bases and J by 2 bases, with 12 bases between the two germline ends. CDR3 protein: CASSYGRGGNQPQHF. The CDR3 region has the DNA TGTGCCAGCAGCTACGGTAGAGGGGGCAATCAGCCCCAGCATTTT.

This chain connects TRBV6-1 to TRBJ1-5; the D is unclear. V lost 8 bases and J lost 2, with 10 bases in between. Germline V gene lookup returns CDR1 MNHNS and CDR2 SASEGT. The CDR3 has 13 amino acids. The CDR3 DNA reads TGTGCCAGCGGTATAAGGGGCAATCAGCCCCAGCATTTT. Amino acids: CASGIRGNQPQHF.

V and J are TRBV6-5 and TRBJ2-1; D is unclear. CDR3 size: 12 residues. Germline loops: CDR1 MNHEY, CDR2 SVGAGI. V was shortened by 6 bases and J by 7 bases, with 10 bases between the two germline ends. The CDR3 is CASSTLGNEQFF. The CDR3 DNA reads as TGTGCCAGCAGCACCCTAGGAAATGAGCAGTTCTTC.